These T cell receptor beta chains were read from a single sample in a study of radiation and T cells in renal cell carcinoma. Method: immunoSEQ multiplex PCR; TCRdb's copy keeps in-frame clones and lacks some. The data contain tens of thousands of clones, around 81% of them singletons. The sample was blood, taken from a patient whose treatment included radiotherapy and nephrectomy. The receptors here all came from a man in his forties or fifties with renal cell carcinoma. The CDR3 runs from the conserved cysteine through the conserved F or W. A D gene is named only where the DNA matches it firmly. For some rows the clone size is stated as once, few or many, or as a class when expanded; others skip it.

NA,TRBJ1-3,TRBV19,NA,TGTGCCAGTAGTATAGAGGTCGGGATAGGGAACACCATATATTTT,CASSIEVGIGNTIYF
few,TRBJ1-1,TRBV7-9,NA,TGTGCCAGCAGCCGGCCCGGGGGGCGGATAACTGAAGCTTTCTTT,CASSRPGGRITEAFF
NA,TRBJ1-1,TRBV30,NA,TGTGCCTGGGCAGGACAGAAGAACACTGAAGCTTTCTTT,CAWAGQKNTEAFF
NA,TRBJ1-4,TRBV10-3,TRBD1,TGTGCCATCAGGGGACAGTTAAATGAAAAACTGTTTTTT,CAIRGQLNEKLFF
NA,TRBJ2-7,TRBV7-6,NA,TGTGCCAGCAGCTTAGCGCCGGGGTCAAAGAACGAGCAGTACTTC,CASSLAPGSKNEQYF
NA,TRBJ1-4,TRBV27,TRBD1,TGTGCCAGCAGTTCCTCACCCGGGACAGGGGGACGTAATGAAAAACTGTTTTTT,CASSSSPGTGGRNEKLFF
NA,TRBJ2-7,TRBV5-4,TRBD1,TGTGCCAGCAGCCCAGGGGACAGGGGCTACGAGCAGTACTTC,CASSPGDRGYEQYF
NA,TRBJ2-1,TRBV19,TRBD2,TGTGCCAGTAGTATCGCTAGCGGGATCCCCGCCCGCGATGAGCAGTTCTTC,CASSIASGIPARDEQFF
NA,TRBJ2-7,TRBV1,NA,TGCACCAGCAGCCAAGAGAGGGACAGAGGTTCTACTTACGAGCAGTACTTC,CTSSQERDRGSTYEQYF
few,TRBJ1-1,TRBV27,NA,TGTGCCAGCAGCAGGGGTGGCACTGAAGCTTTCTTT,CASSRGGTEAFF
NA,TRBJ2-2,TRBV27,TRBD2,TGTGCCAGCCGACCGCCTAGCGGGAGTTCCGGGGAGCTGTTTTTT,CASRPPSGSSGELFF
NA,TRBJ1-3,TRBV5-1,NA,TGCGCCAGCAGTTTGGCTACTGGAAACACCATATATTTT,CASSLATGNTIYF
NA,TRBJ2-7,TRBV19,TRBD2,TGTGCCAGTAGTCCAGGGACTAGCGGGAGTTGGGGCCACGAGCAGTACTTC,CASSPGTSGSWGHEQYF
few,TRBJ2-7,TRBV19,NA,TGTGCCAGTAGCCGATCCGGGGCCTACGAGCAGTACTTC,CASSRSGAYEQYF
NA,TRBJ1-2,TRBV28,TRBD1,TGTGCCAGCAGTTTAGGGCAGGGGGCGTCTGGCTACACCTTC,CASSLGQGASGYTF
NA,TRBJ2-5,TRBV27,NA,TGTGCCAGCAGTCTGGGGGGTTCCGGGCAGACCCAGTACTTC,CASSLGGSGQTQYF
many,TRBJ1-1,TRBV2,NA,TGTGCCAGCAGCTACGGGGCTGAAGCTTTCTTT,CASSYGAEAFF
NA,TRBJ1-3,TRBV15,NA,TGTGCCACCAGCAGAGATCTCGCTAGCTCTGGAAACACCATATATTTT,CATSRDLASSGNTIYF
NA,TRBJ1-1,TRBV4-2,NA,TGTGCCAGCAGCCAAGATGGTTACCGAACGGACACTGAAGCTTTCTTT,CASSQDGYRTDTEAFF
NA,TRBJ1-1,TRBV6-5,NA,TGTGCCAGCAGTTATTCTGGAGGGATAGCTTTCTTT,CASSYSGGIAFF
NA,TRBJ2-7,TRBV30,TRBD1,TGTGCCTGGAGCCACCGGGACAGGGTTGGCGAGCAGTACTTC,CAWSHRDRVGEQYF
NA,TRBJ1-5,TRBV2,TRBD1,TGTGCCAGCAGTAGACAGGGCAGTCAGCCCCAGCATTTT,CASSRQGSQPQHF
NA,TRBJ2-5,TRBV11-2,NA,TGTGCCAGCAGCCCCGTAGTGAGGGTCCAAGAGACCCAGTACTTC,CASSPVVRVQETQYF
NA,TRBJ1-1,TRBV6-1,NA,TGTGCCAGCAGTGAAGTAGGCGGACTGTGGGCTTTCTTT,CASSEVGGLWAFF
NA,TRBJ1-1,TRBV6-5,NA,TGTGCCAGCAGTTTACAGGGTGTTCCTGAAGCTTTCTTT,CASSLQGVPEAFF
NA,TRBJ1-5,TRBV7-2,NA,TGTGCCAGCAGCTTAGAACGGAATCAGCCCCAGCATTTT,CASSLERNQPQHF
NA,TRBJ1-6,TRBV6-4,TRBD1,TGTGCCAGCAGTGCAGGGGGTTCTAATTCACCCCTCCACTTT,CASSAGGSNSPLHF
few,TRBJ1-1,TRBV5-1,NA,TGCGCCAGCAGCTTGGGGGGCATGAACACTGAAGCTTTCTTT,CASSLGGMNTEAFF
NA,TRBJ1-1,TRBV2,TRBD1,TGTGCCAGCACTAGCAGGGGGTATGACACTGAAGCTTTCTTT,CASTSRGYDTEAFF
NA,TRBJ2-7,TRBV19,NA,TGTGCCAGTAGTTACAGGTACCCCTCCTACGAGCAGTACTTC,CASSYRYPSYEQYF
NA,TRBJ2-5,TRBV5-1,NA,TGCGCCAGCAGCCCCGGTCAAAACAGGGCCCAAGAGACCCAGTACTTC,CASSPGQNRAQETQYF
NA,TRBJ1-2,TRBV7-8,TRBD1,TGTGCCAGCAGCGCCGGACAGGGGGCCTATGGCTACACCTTC,CASSAGQGAYGYTF
NA,TRBJ2-2,TRBV4-3,TRBD1,TGCGCCAGCAGTAAAAACCCGGGACAGATCGCCGGGGAGCTGTTTTTT,CASSKNPGQIAGELFF
NA,TRBJ2-1,TRBV4-3,TRBD2,TGCGCCAGCAGCCGGACTAGCGGGGGAAATGAGCAGTTCTTC,CASSRTSGGNEQFF
NA,TRBJ1-2,TRBV19,NA,TGTGCCAGTAGTAACGCACAGGGCGTCTATGGCTACACCTTC,CASSNAQGVYGYTF
NA,TRBJ1-3,TRBV29-1,NA,TGCAGCGTTGTGGACGATTACTCTGGAAACACCATATATTTT,CSVVDDYSGNTIYF
NA,TRBJ2-7,TRBV5-4,TRBD1,TGTGCCAGCAGCCCGGGACAGGACAGCTCCTACGAGCAGTACTTC,CASSPGQDSSYEQYF